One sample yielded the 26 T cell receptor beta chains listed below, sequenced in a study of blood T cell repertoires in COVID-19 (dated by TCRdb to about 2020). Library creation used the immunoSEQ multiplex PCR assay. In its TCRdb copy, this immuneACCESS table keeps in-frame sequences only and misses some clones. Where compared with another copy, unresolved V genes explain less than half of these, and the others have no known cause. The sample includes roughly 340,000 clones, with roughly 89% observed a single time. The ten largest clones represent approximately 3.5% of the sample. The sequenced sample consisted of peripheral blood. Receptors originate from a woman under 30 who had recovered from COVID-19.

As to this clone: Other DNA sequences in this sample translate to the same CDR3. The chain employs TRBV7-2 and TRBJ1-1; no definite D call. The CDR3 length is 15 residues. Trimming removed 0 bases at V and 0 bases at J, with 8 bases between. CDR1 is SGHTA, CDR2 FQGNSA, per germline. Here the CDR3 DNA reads TGTGCCAGCAGCTTAGCGCCAGGTTTGAACACTGAAGCTTTCTTT. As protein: CASSLAPGLNTEAFF.

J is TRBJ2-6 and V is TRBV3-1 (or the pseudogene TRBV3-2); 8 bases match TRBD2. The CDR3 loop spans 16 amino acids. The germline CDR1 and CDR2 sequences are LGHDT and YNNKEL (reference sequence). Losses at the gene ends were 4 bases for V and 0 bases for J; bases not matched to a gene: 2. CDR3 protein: CASSPGRASGANVLTF. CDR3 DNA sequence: TGTGCCAGCAGCCCCGGGAGGGCCTCTGGGGCCAACGTCCTGACTTTC.

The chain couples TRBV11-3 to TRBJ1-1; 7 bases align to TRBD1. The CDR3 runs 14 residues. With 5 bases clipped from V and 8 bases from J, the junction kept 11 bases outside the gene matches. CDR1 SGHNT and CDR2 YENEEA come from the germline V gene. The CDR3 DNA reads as TGTGCCAGCAGCAAAAGGGGCCTACAGGGGGAAGCTTTCTTT. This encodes CASSKRGLQGEAFF.

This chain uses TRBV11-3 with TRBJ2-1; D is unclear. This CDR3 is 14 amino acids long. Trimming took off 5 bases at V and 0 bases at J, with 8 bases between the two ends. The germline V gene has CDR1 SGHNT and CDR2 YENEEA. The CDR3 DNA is TGTGCCAGCAGCGTAACAAGCTCCTACAATGAGCAGTTCTTC. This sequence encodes CASSVTSSYNEQFF.

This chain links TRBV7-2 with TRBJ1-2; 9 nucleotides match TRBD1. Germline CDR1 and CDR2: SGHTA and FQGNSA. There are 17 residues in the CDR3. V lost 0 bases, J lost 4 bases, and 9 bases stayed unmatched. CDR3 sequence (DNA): TGTGCCAGCAGCTTAGCTACAGGGGGCGCATGGGTCTATGGCTACACCTTC. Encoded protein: CASSLATGGAWVYGYTF.

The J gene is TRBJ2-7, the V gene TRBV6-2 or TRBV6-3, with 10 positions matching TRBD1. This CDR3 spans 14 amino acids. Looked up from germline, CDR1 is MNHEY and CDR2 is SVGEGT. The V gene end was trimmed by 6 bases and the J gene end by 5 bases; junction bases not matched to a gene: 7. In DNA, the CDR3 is TGTGCCAGCAGCCGACCCGGGACAGGGGACGAGCAGTACGTC. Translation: CASSRPGTGDEQYV.

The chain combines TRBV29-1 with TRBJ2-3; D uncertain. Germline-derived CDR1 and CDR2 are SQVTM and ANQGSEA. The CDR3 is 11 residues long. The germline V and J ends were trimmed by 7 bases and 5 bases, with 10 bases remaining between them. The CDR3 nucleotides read TGCAGCGGGTACTTTAGAGATACGCAGTATTTT. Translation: CSGYFRDTQYF.

The CDR3 DNA follows: TGTGCCAGCAGCTGGGGGGGAGCCACCGGGGAGCTGTTTTTT. Its translation is CASSWGGATGELFF. V usage is TRBV7-9 and J usage is TRBJ2-2, with 7 bases that match TRBD2. J was trimmed by 4 bases and V by 4 bases; bases with no gene match: 3. The CDR3 extends over 14 amino acids. CDR1 is SEHNR and CDR2 is FQNEAQ in the germline V gene (reference sequence).

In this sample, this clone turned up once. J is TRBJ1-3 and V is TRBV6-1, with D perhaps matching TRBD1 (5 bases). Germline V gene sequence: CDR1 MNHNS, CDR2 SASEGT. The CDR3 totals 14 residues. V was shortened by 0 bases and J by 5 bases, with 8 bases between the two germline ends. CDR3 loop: CASSEAGLRNTIYF. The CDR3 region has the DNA TGTGCCAGCAGTGAAGCGGGGCTTCGAAACACCATATATTTT.

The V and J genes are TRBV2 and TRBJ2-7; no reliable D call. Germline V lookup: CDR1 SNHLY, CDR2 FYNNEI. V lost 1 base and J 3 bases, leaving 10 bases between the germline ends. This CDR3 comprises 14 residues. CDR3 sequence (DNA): TGTGCCAGCAGTGAAGATTACAGCCGCTACGAGCAGTACGTC. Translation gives CASSEDYSRYEQYV.

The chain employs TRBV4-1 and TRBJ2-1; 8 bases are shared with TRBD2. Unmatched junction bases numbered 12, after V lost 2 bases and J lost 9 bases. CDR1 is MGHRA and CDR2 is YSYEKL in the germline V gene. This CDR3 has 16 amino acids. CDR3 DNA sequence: TGCGCCAGCAGCCAACCCGGTAGTAGCGGGATCGGTGAGCAGTTCTTC. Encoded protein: CASSQPGSSGIGEQFF.

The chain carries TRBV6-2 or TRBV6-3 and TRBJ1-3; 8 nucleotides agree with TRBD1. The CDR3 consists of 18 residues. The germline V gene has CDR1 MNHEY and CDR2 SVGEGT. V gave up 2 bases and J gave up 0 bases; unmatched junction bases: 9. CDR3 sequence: CASSYTPGQVLSGNTIYF. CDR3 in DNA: TGTGCCAGCAGTTACACCCCGGGACAGGTGCTCTCTGGAAACACCATATATTTT.

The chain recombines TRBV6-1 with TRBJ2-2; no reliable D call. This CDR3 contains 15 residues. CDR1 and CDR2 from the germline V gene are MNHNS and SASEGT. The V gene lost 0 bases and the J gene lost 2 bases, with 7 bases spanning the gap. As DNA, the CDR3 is TGTGCCAGCAGTGAAGCGGGCAGAAACACCGGGGAGCTGTTTTTT. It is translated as CASSEAGRNTGELFF.

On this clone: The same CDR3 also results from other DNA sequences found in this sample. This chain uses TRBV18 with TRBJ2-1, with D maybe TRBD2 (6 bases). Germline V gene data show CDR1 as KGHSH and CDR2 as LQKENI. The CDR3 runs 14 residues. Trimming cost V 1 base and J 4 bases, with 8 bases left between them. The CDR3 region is CASSPLAAYNEQFF. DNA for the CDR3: TGTGCCAGCTCACCACTAGCGGCATACAATGAGCAGTTCTTC.

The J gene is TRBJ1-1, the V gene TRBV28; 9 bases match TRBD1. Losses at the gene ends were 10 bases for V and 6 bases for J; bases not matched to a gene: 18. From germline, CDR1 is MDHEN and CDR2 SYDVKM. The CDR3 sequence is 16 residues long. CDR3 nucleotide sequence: TGTGCCACCCTCACGGGGGACAGGGTCGGATTAGCTGAAGCTTTCTTT. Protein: CATLTGDRVGLAEAFF.

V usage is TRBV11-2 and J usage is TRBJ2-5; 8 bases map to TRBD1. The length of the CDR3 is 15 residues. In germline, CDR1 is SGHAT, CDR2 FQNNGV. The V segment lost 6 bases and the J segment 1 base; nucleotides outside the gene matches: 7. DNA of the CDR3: TGTGCCAGCAGACGACAGGGGTATAGCCAAGAGACCCAGTACTTC. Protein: CASRRQGYSQETQYF. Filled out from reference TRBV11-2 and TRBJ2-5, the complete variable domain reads EAGVAQSPRYKIIEKRQSVAFWCNPISGHATLYWYQQILGQGPKLLIQFQNNGVVDDSQLPKDRFSAERLKGVDSTLKIQPAKLEDSAVYLCASRRQGYSQETQYFGPGTRLLVL.

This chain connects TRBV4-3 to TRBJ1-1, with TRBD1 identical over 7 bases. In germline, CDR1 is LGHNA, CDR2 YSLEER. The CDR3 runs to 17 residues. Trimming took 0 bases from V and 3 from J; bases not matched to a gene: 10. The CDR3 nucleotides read TGCGCCAGCAGCCAAGATCGGGTGAGGGGGCTGGACACTGAAGCTTTCTTT. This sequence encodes CASSQDRVRGLDTEAFF.

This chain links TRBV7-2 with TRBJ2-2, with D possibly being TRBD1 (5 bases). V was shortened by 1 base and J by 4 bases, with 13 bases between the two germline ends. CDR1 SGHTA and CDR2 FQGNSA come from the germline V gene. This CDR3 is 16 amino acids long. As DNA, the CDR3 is TGTGCCAGCAGCTTAGATCGGACAAGGTTCACCGGGGAGCTGTTTTTT. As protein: CASSLDRTRFTGELFF.

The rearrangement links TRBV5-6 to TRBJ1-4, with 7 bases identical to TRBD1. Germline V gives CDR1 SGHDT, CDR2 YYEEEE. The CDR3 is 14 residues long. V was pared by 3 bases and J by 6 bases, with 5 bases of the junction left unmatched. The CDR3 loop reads CASSSRGRDEKLFF. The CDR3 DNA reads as TGTGCCAGCAGCTCAAGGGGGCGAGATGAAAAACTGTTTTTT.

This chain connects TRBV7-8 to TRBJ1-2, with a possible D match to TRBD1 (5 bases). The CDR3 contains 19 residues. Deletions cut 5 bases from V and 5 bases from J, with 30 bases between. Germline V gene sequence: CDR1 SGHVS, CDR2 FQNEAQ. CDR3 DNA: TGTGCCAGCAGCCCCTTGGTGGGGGGAGGATGGGCTGGGACTTATGGCTACACCTTC. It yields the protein CASSPLVGGGWAGTYGYTF.

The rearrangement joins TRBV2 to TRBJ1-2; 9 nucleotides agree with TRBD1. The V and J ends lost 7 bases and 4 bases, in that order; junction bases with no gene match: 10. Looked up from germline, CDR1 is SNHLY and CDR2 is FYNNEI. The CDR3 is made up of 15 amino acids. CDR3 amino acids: CASTTGQGPPYGYTF. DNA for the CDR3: TGTGCCAGCACCACCGGACAGGGGCCACCCTATGGCTACACCTTC.

In nucleotides, the CDR3 is TGTGCCAGTAGTATAAGACAGGGGAAGAGCGGGCCCGGGGAGCTGTTTTTT. Its protein product is CASSIRQGKSGPGELFF. The chain employs TRBV19 and TRBJ2-2; 8 bases agree with TRBD1. The CDR3 spans 17 residues. Trimming at V came to 2 bases and at J to 6 bases, leaving 11 bases not matched to a gene. Germline V gene data show CDR1 as LNHDA and CDR2 as SQIVND (reference sequence).

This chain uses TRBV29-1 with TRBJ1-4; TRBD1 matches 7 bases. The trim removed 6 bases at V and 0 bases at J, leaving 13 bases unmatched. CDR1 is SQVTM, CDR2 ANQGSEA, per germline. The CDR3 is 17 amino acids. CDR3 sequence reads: CSVVLPRTGATNEKLFF. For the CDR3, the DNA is TGCAGCGTGGTCCTCCCCCGTACAGGGGCAACTAATGAAAAACTGTTTTTT.

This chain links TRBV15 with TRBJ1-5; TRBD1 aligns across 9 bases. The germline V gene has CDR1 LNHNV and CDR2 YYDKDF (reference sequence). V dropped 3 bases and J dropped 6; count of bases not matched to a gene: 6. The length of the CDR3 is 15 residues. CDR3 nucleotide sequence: TGTGCCACCAGCAGGGCGGGACAGGGAAGTCAGCCCCAGCATTTT. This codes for CATSRAGQGSQPQHF.

As DNA, the CDR3 is TGTGCCAGCAGCGTAGTCCCTTCGTCCGGGGAGCTGTTTTTT. Translating it yields CASSVVPSSGELFF. This chain joins TRBV9 and TRBJ2-2; D not certain. CDR3 length: 14 residues. The V end lost 0 bases, the J end lost 6 bases, and 9 bases lay between the germline ends. CDR1 and CDR2 from the germline V gene are SGDLS and YYNGEE.

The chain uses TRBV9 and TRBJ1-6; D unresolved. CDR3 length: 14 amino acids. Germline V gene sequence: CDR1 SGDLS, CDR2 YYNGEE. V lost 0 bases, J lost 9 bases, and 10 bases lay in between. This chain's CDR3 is CASSVEVLASPLHF. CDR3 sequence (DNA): TGTGCCAGCAGCGTAGAAGTACTCGCTTCACCCCTCCACTTT.